A single sample gave rise to the 4 T cell receptor beta chains below, sequenced in a study of OX40 agonist ivuxolimab in advanced cancers. Assay: immunoSEQ multiplex PCR; the TCRdb copy retains only in-frame clones and omits some. The sample lists some 50,000 clones, over 70% occurring once. The sequencing here drew on CD4+ or CD8+ T cells sorted from blood, taken in a trial of the OX40 agonist ivuxolimab. The source of these receptors is an adult with an advanced solid tumor such as melanoma, head and neck, liver or kidney cancer.

The chain is built from TRBV2 and TRBJ2-7; D is ambiguous. Looked up from germline, CDR1 is SNHLY and CDR2 is FYNNEI. This CDR3 has 15 residues. Trimming removed 5 bases at V and 0 bases at J, with 14 bases between. The CDR3 here is CASSQGRRFSYEQYF. In DNA form, the CDR3 reads TGTGCCAGCAGTCAAGGACGGAGATTCTCCTACGAGCAGTACTTC.

The chain joins TRBV10-3 to TRBJ1-5, with 10 bases that match TRBD1. V lost 10 bases, J lost 4 bases, and 10 bases stayed unmatched. The CDR3 length is 15 residues. CDR1 and CDR2 (germline): ENHRY, SYGVKD. The CDR3 nucleotides read TGTGCCAGTAGAGGAGGACAGGGGGAAAATCAGCCCCAGCATTTT. It yields the protein CASRGGQGENQPQHF.

This clone was counted a single time. The V gene is TRBV27, the J gene TRBJ1-2, with a weak D call TRBD1 (5 bases). This CDR3 has 14 residues. V lost 3 bases to trimming and J lost 4 bases, with 12 bases between them. Germline V gives CDR1 MNHEY, CDR2 SMNVEV (reference sequence). For the CDR3, the DNA is TGTGCCAGCAGTTTCGCAGGGCCGGCCTATGGCTACACCTTC. This gives the protein CASSFAGPAYGYTF.

The genes are TRBV29-1 and TRBJ2-5; D not certain. V was pared by 7 bases and J by 5 bases, with 14 bases between. Germline loops: CDR1 SQVTM, CDR2 ANQGSEA. The CDR3 is made up of 12 amino acids. CDR3 coding DNA: TGCAGCGCAGGTCCCGATGGGGAGACCCAGTACTTC. Translation: CSAGPDGETQYF.